A selection of T cell receptor beta chains follows, all from one sample in a study of CD8 T cells in ankylosing spondylitis. MiXCR was run by TCRdb on the 5' RACE reads, yielding one entry per CDR3 protein. The sample shows more than 300,000 distinct CDR3 sequences, 11% of them seen only once. Sequenced input: blood, either unsorted or a sorted T cell fraction (not recorded which). Receptor source: a female donor with ankylosing spondylitis or in good health (not recorded which). Both conserved end residues are part of each CDR3. D genes are given only for firm matches. Not every row has a clone size; where given, it reads once, few, many or a size class.

.	TRBJ1-4	.	TRBV18	TGTGCCAGCTCACCGACCATAGGAGAAAAACTGTTTTTT	CASSPTIGEKLFF
many	TRBJ2-1	TRBD1	TRBV12-3/TRBV12-4	TGTGCCAGCAGTCCCCGGACAGGGCTCTACAATGAGCAGTTCTTC	CASSPRTGLYNEQFF
few	TRBJ1-5	.	TRBV3-1	TGTGCCAGCAGCCAAGATGGCAATCAGCCCCAGCATTTT	CASSQDGNQPQHF
.	TRBJ2-5	TRBD2	TRBV5-1	TGCGCCAGCAGCCCCCCGGGACTAGCGTGGGGTCTAGAGACCCAGTACTTC	CASSPPGLAWGLETQYF
many	TRBJ2-1	TRBD1	TRBV11-2	TGTGCCAGCAGACGCCCCGGGACAGGGGGCAATGAGCAGTTCTTC	CASRRPGTGGNEQFF
.	TRBJ2-7	TRBD2	TRBV20-1	TGCAGTGCCCATTGGACGCGGGGGGGAGCCTACGAGCAGTACTTC	CSAHWTRGGAYEQYF
many	TRBJ2-2	.	TRBV18	TGTGCCAGCCTGAGTCGGGGCAGAATTAACACCGGGGAGCTGTTTTTT	CASLSRGRINTGELFF
.	TRBJ2-2	.	TRBV29-1	TGCAGCGTTAGGGGGGCGTCGAACACCGGGGAGCTGTTTTTT	CSVRGASNTGELFF
many	TRBJ1-3	.	TRBV7-2	TGTGCCAGCAGCTCCCAGGGGAGAAACACCATATATTTT	CASSSQGRNTIYF
many	TRBJ2-1	.	TRBV6-2/TRBV6-3	TGTGCCAGCAGTGACATGGGGGCCTCCTACAATGAGCAGTTCTTC	CASSDMGASYNEQFF
few	TRBJ2-3	TRBD2	TRBV20-1	TGCAGTGCTCAGAGGACTAGCGGGGGCCACACAGATACGCAGTATTTT	CSAQRTSGGHTDTQYF
many	TRBJ2-5	.	TRBV24-1	TGTGCCACTCGCGGGACGCGGCAAGAGACCCAGTACTTC	CATRGTRQETQYF
.	TRBJ1-1	TRBD1	TRBV5-4	TGTGCCAGCAGCCATTCCGGGACAGGGAACACTGAAGCTTTCTTT	CASSHSGTGNTEAFF
few	TRBJ1-4	.	TRBV27	TGTGCCAGCAGTTTATCCTGGGCGGAAAAACTGTTTTTT	CASSLSWAEKLFF
.	TRBJ2-2	TRBD2	TRBV5-1	TGCGCCAGCAGCCCAACCGGGACTAGCGGAGCCAACACCGGGGAGCTGTTTTTT	CASSPTGTSGANTGELFF
.	TRBJ2-7	TRBD1	TRBV12-3/TRBV12-4	TGTGCCAGCAAAAATTCCAAAGGGACAGGGAGATACGAGCAGTACTTC	CASKNSKGTGRYEQYF
many	TRBJ1-4	.	TRBV7-9	TGTGCCAGCAGCACAACAACTAATGAAAAACTGTTTTTT	CASSTTTNEKLFF
many	TRBJ1-5	.	TRBV6-1	TGTGCCAGCAGCAGAAACCCGAGGTATCAGCCCCAGCATTTT	CASSRNPRYQPQHF
many	TRBJ2-5	.	TRBV20-1	TGCAGTGCTAGAGATTCGTGGGGGAGAGGGCAAGAGACCCAGTACTTC	CSARDSWGRGQETQYF
few	TRBJ2-1	.	TRBV28	TGTGCCAGCTTAGGCAGTCACAATGAGCAGTTCTTC	CASLGSHNEQFF
few	TRBJ2-7	TRBD2	TRBV7-9	TGTGCCAGCAGCTTTGCAGCGGGAGTACAAGAGCAGTACTTC	CASSFAAGVQEQYF
few	TRBJ1-5	.	TRBV2	TGTGCCAGCAGTGAAGGGACAAGAGATCAGCCCCAGCATTTT	CASSEGTRDQPQHF
many	TRBJ2-1	TRBD2	TRBV20-1	TGCAGTGCTAGAGTATCGGGGGGGGCCGGGAAGAACAATGAGCAGTTCTTC	CSARVSGGAGKNNEQFF
many	TRBJ2-3	TRBD2	TRBV29-1	TGCAGCGTTTCCATGACTAGCGAGTTCACAGATACGCAGTATTTT	CSVSMTSEFTDTQYF
.	TRBJ2-2	TRBD1	TRBV2	TGTGCCAGCAGTGAGTTAACCAGGGGGCCCACCGGGGAGCTGTTTTTT	CASSELTRGPTGELFF
many	TRBJ2-5	.	TRBV10-3	TGTGCCATCAGTGACTCCTCGGGGCCCGAGACCCAGTACTTC	CAISDSSGPETQYF
many	TRBJ2-7	TRBD2	TRBV20-1	TGCAGTGCTGGAAATGCGGGAGGGACCTCCTACGAGCAGTACTTC	CSAGNAGGTSYEQYF
few	TRBJ2-1	TRBD2	TRBV27	TGTGCCAGCAGCTTTCAGTCACAAGCGGGGATCTACAATGAGCAGTTCTTC	CASSFQSQAGIYNEQFF
many	TRBJ2-4	.	TRBV5-1	TGCGCCAGCAGCTTGGTTAGCCCAGCCAAAAACATTCAGTACTTC	CASSLVSPAKNIQYF
many	TRBJ2-7	.	TRBV20-1	TGCAGTGCTAGGGCAGATGGGGATTGGACCGAGCAGTACTTC	CSARADGDWTEQYF
.	TRBJ2-2	.	TRBV3-1	TGTGCCAGCAGCCCGCCGTCCGGGGACCCCGGCTACACCGGGGAGCTGTTTTTT	CASSPPSGDPGYTGELFF
.	TRBJ2-3	TRBD2	TRBV12-3/TRBV12-4	TGTGCCAGCAGTCTAGCGGGGGGTGTGGCAGGGACGCAGTATTTT	CASSLAGGVAGTQYF
.	TRBJ1-1	.	TRBV20-1	TGCAGTGCTAGAGATCGGGGAACAAAGGGGGACACTGAAGCTTTCTTT	CSARDRGTKGDTEAFF
.	TRBJ2-1	.	TRBV20-1	TGCAGTGCGCCTCCGGGACCGAGCTACAATGAGCAGTTCTTC	CSAPPGPSYNEQFF
many	TRBJ1-5	.	TRBV28	TGTGCCAGCAGTTTAGTACAGCCAGTAAATCAGCCCCAGCATTTT	CASSLVQPVNQPQHF
.	TRBJ1-4	.	TRBV30	TGTGCCTGGAACCGGGACTCCAAACGAGATGAAAAACTGTTTTTT	CAWNRDSKRDEKLFF
.	TRBJ1-3	TRBD1	TRBV28	TGTGCCAGCAGGCAACCGGGACAGGGCTCTGGAAACACCATATCTTTT	CASRQPGQGSGNTISF
few	TRBJ2-7	.	TRBV15	TGTGCCACCAGCAGAGAGCAGGCCAACTCCTACGAGCAGTACTTC	CATSREQANSYEQYF
.	TRBJ1-1	.	TRBV20-1	TGCAGTGCTAGCATGTCTTTTGAAGCTTTCTTT	CSASMSFEAFF
many	TRBJ2-7	.	TRBV5-1	TGCGCCAGCAGCCCGGCAGAGCACCCCTACGAGCAGTACTTC	CASSPAEHPYEQYF
.	TRBJ2-1	.	TRBV30	TGTGCCTGGAGTTGGACCTGGCGGACATACAATGAGCAGTTCTTC	CAWSWTWRTYNEQFF
many	TRBJ2-7	TRBD2	TRBV20-1	TGCAGTGCTAGAGTTTGGGGGGGAGTCTACGAGCAGTACTTC	CSARVWGGVYEQYF
many	TRBJ1-4	.	TRBV12-3/TRBV12-4	TGTGCCAGCAGTCCGGACAAAGGAATACTGTTTTTT	CASSPDKGILFF
many	TRBJ1-3	.	TRBV10-3	TGTGCCATCAGTGAATCGGACAGTCCCGGCACCATATATTTT	CAISESDSPGTIYF
many	TRBJ1-6	.	TRBV5-1	TGCGCCAGCAGCTTGGTTCCAGACCTAGGTGATTCACCCCTCCACTTT	CASSLVPDLGDSPLHF
few	TRBJ2-5	.	TRBV2	TGTGCCAGCACACGGATGTACCAAGAGACCCAGTACTTC	CASTRMYQETQYF
few	TRBJ2-1	TRBD2	TRBV11-2	TGTGCCAGCAGCTTAGTGTTCTCTAGCGGGAGAAACAATGAGCAGTTCTTC	CASSLVFSSGRNNEQFF
few	TRBJ2-7	.	TRBV27	TGTGCCAGCAGTCCCCCTGGGATACGCGAGCAGTACTTC	CASSPPGIREQYF
many	TRBJ2-7	.	TRBV5-1	TGCGCCAGCAGCCCACAGGGTTCTGGGGAGCAGTACTTC	CASSPQGSGEQYF
many	TRBJ2-5	TRBD2	TRBV10-3	TGTGCCACCAACCCTGGTACGCGGGAGTGGGGGCAAGAGACCCAGTACTTC	CATNPGTREWGQETQYF
many	TRBJ1-5	TRBD1	TRBV12-3/TRBV12-4	TGTGCCAGCAAGATACAGGGGACGGTTAGCAATCAGCCCCAGCATTTT	CASKIQGTVSNQPQHF
many	TRBJ1-6	.	TRBV20-1	TGCAGTGCTAGAGATAAGGAGGGATCCTATAATTCACCCCTCCACTTT	CSARDKEGSYNSPLHF
few	TRBJ2-2	TRBD2	TRBV11-1	TGTGCCAGCAGCCCAGGACTAGCGGGAGGTTCGAACACCGGGGAGCTGTTTTTT	CASSPGLAGGSNTGELFF
many	TRBJ1-2	.	TRBV7-9	TGTGCCAGCAGCCCGGATGGTTACTATGGCTACACCTTC	CASSPDGYYGYTF
.	TRBJ2-5	.	TRBV12-3/TRBV12-4	TGTGCCAGCAGAGACTCAGGGGCCCCCGGGACCCAGTACTTC	CASRDSGAPGTQYF